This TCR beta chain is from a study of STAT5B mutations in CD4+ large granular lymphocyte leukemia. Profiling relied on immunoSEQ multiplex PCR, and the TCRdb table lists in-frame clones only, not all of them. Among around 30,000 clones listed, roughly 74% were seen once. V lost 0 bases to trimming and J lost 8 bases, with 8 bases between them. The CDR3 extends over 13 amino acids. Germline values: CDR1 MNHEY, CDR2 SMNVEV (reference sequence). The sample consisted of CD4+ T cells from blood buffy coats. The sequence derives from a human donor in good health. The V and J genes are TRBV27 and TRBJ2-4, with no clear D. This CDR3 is CASSLSDGDIQYF. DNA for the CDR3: TGTGCCAGCAGTTTATCCGACGGAGACATTCAGTACTTC.